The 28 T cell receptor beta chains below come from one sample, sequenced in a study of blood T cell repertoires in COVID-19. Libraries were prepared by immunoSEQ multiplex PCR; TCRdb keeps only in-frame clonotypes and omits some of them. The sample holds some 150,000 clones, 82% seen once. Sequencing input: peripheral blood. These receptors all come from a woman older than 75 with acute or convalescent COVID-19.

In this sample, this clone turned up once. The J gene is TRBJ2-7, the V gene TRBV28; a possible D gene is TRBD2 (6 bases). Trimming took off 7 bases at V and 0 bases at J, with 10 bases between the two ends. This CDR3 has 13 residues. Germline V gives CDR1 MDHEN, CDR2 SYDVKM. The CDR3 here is CASTSGSSYEQYF. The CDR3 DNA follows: TGTGCCAGCACTTCCGGGAGCTCCTACGAGCAGTACTTC.

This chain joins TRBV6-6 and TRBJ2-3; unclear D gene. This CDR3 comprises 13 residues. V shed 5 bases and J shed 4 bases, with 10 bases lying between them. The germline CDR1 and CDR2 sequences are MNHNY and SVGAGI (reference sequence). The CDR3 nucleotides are TGTGCCAGCAGTCAAATAAGAGCAGATACGCAGTATTTT. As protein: CASSQIRADTQYF.

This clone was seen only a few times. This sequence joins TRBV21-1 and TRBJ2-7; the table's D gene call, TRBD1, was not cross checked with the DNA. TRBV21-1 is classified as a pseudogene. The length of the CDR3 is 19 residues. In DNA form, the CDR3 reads TGTGCCAACTCCAAAAAACCCGGGACAGGGGTGTTCCGAGAGAGGGAGCAGTACTTC. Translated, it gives CANSKKPGTGVFREREQYF.

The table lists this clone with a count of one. Written as DNA, the CDR3 is TGCGCCAGCAGCCAAGATCTTACATCTCCAGGGCGGACCCAGTACTTC. Protein sequence: CASSQDLTSPGRTQYF. The chain links TRBV4-1 to TRBJ2-5; the D gene is possibly TRBD1 (5 bases). The germline CDR1 and CDR2 sequences are MGHRA and YSYEKL. The V and J ends lost 0 bases and 7 bases respectively, with 18 bases between them. The CDR3 runs 16 residues.

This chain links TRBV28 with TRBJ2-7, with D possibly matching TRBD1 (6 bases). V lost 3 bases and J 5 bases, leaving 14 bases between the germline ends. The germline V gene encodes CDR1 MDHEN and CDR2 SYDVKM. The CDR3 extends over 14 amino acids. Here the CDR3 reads CASSFSQGPHEQYF. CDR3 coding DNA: TGTGCCAGCAGTTTCTCACAGGGCCCCCACGAGCAGTACTTC.

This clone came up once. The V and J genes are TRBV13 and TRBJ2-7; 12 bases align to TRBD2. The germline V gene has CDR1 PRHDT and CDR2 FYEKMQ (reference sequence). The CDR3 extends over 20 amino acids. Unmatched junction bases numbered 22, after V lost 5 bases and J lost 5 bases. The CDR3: CASSIEPLAGGIPGGDEQYF. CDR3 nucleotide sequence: TGTGCCAGCAGCATAGAACCTCTAGCGGGGGGGATTCCTGGCGGCGACGAGCAGTACTTC. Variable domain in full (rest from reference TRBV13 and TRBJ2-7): AAGVIQSPRHLIKEKRETATLKCYPIPRHDTVYWYQQGPGQDPQFLISFYEKMQSDKGSIPDRFSAQQFSDYHSELNMSSLELGDSALYFCASSIEPLAGGIPGGDEQYFGPGTRLTVT.

The CDR3 sequence is CASRARGGAGYEQYF. CDR3 DNA sequence: TGTGCCAGCAGAGCCCGGGGGGGCGCCGGCTACGAGCAGTACTTC. The rearrangement joins TRBV27 to TRBJ2-7, with TRBD2 matching 8 bases. Germline V gene sequence: CDR1 MNHEY, CDR2 SMNVEV (reference sequence). After removal of 6 bases from V and 3 bases from J, the junction contained 10 bases not matched to a gene. The CDR3 length is 15 residues.

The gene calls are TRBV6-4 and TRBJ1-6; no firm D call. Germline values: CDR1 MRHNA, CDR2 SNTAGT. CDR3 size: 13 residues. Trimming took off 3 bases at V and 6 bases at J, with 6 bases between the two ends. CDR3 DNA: TGTGCCAGCAGTGAGTACAGTAATTCACCCCTCCACTTT. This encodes CASSEYSNSPLHF.

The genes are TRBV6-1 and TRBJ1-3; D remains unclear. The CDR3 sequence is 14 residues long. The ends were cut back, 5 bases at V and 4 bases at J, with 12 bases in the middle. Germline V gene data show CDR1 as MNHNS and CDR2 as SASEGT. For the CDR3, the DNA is TGTGCCAGCAGTTCTAGTCGGGTCGGAAACACCATATATTTT. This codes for CASSSSRVGNTIYF.

CDR3 sequence (DNA): TGTGCCAGTAGTACTTCTTTTCAGGGGAACTATGGCTACACCTTC. Residues: CASSTSFQGNYGYTF. This chain links TRBV19 with TRBJ1-2, with D possibly being TRBD1 (6 bases). V was clipped by 4 bases and J by 2 bases, with 14 bases between them. The CDR3 runs to 15 residues. Germline V gene sequence: CDR1 LNHDA, CDR2 SQIVND (reference sequence).

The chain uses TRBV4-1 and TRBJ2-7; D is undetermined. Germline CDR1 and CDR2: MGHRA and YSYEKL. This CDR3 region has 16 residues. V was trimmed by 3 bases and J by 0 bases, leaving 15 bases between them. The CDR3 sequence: CASSQGTTLVSYEQYF. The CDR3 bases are TGCGCCAGCAGCCAGGGTACGACTTTAGTCTCCTACGAGCAGTACTTC.

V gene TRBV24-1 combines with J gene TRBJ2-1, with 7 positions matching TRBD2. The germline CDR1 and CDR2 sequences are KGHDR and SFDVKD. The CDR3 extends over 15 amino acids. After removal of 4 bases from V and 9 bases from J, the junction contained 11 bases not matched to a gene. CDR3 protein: CATSDVGGSGGEQFF. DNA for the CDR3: TGTGCCACCAGTGACGTCGGCGGGAGCGGTGGTGAGCAGTTCTTC.

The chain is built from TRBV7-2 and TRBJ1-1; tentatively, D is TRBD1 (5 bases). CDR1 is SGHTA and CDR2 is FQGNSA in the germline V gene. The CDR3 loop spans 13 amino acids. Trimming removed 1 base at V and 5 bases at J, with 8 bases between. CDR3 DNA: TGTGCCAGCAGCTTAGATGCAGGGACTGAAGCTTTCTTT. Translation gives CASSLDAGTEAFF.

CDR3 DNA: TGTGCCAGTAGTAGCGACAGCTACTCTGGGGCCAACGTCCTGACTTTC. Protein product: CASSSDSYSGANVLTF. The chain has TRBV19 and TRBJ2-6; maybe TRBD1 (5 bases). V was cut by 4 bases and J by 0 bases, with 10 bases left in between. The CDR3 sequence is 16 residues long. The germline gives CDR1 LNHDA, CDR2 SQIVND (reference sequence). The complete variable domain, with remaining parts taken from reference TRBV19 and TRBJ2-6, reads DGGITQSPKYLFRKEGQNVTLSCEQNLNHDAMYWYRQDPGQGLRLIYYSQIVNDFQKGDIAEGYSVSREKKESFPLTVTSAQKNPTAFYLCASSSDSYSGANVLTFGAGSRLTVL.

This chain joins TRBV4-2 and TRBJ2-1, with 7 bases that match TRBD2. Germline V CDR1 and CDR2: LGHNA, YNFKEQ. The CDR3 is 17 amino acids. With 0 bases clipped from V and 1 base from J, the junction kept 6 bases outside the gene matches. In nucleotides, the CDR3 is TGTGCCAGCAGCCAAGATTCGGCGGGAGTGTCCTACAATGAGCAGTTCTTC. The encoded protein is CASSQDSAGVSYNEQFF.

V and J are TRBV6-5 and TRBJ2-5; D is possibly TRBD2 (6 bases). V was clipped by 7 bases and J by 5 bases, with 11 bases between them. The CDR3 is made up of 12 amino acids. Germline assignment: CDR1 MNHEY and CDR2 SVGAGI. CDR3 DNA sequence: TGTGCCAGCACACCTGGGGGGGAGACCCAGTACTTC. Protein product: CASTPGGETQYF.

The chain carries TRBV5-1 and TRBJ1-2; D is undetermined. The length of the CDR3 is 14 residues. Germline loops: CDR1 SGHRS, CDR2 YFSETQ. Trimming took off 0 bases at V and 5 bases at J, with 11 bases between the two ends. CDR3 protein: CASSLVPGMYGYTF. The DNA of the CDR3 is TGCGCCAGCAGCTTGGTACCGGGGATGTATGGCTACACCTTC.

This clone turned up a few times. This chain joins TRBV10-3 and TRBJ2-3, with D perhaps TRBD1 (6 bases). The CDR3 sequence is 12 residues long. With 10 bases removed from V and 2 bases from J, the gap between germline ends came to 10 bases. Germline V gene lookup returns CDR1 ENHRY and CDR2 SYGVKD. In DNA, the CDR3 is TGTGCCAGCAGGGGAGTCACAGATACGCAGTATTTT. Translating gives CASRGVTDTQYF.

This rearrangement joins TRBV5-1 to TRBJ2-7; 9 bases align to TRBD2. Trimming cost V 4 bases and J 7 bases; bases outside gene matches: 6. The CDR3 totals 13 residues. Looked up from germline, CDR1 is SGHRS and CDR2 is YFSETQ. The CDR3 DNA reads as TGCGCCAGCAGCCTGGGACTAGCTCGGGAGCAGTACTTC. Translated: CASSLGLAREQYF.

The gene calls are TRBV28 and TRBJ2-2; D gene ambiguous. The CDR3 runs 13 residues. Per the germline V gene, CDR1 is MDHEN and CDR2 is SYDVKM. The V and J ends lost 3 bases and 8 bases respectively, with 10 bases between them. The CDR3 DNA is TGTGCCAGCAGTTTCCCCTTGTCTGGGGAGCTGTTTTTT. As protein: CASSFPLSGELFF.

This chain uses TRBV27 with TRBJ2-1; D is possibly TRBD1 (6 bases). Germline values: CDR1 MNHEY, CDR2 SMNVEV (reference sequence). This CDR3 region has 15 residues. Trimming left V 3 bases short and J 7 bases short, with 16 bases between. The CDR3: CASSLQGKPWNEQFF. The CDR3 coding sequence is TGTGCCAGCAGTTTGCAGGGGAAGCCGTGGAATGAGCAGTTCTTC.

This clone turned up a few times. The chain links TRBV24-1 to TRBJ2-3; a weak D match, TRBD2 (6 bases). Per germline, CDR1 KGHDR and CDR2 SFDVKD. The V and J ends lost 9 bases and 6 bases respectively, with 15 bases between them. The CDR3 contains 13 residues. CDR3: CATGDSYDDTQYF. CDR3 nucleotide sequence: TGTGCCACCGGGGACTCCTATGATGATACGCAGTATTTT.

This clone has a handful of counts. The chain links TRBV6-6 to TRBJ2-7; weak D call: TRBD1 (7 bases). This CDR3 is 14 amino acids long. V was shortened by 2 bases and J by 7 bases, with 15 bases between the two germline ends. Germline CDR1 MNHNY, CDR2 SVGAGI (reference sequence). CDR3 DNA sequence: TGTGCCAGCAGTTACGACAGGGAGGCTAAGGAGCAGTACTTC. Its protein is CASSYDREAKEQYF.

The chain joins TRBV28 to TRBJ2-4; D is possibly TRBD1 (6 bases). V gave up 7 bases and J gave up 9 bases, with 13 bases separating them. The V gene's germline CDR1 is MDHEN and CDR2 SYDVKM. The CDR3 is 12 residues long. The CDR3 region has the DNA TGTGCCAGCATCGGCAGGGGTGGCATTCAGTACTTC. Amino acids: CASIGRGGIQYF.

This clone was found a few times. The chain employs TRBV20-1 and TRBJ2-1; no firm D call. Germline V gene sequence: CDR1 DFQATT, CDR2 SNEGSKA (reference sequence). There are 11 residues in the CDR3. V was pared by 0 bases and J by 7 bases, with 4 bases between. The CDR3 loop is CSARDLNEQFF. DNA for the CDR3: TGCAGTGCTAGAGATTTAAATGAGCAGTTCTTC.

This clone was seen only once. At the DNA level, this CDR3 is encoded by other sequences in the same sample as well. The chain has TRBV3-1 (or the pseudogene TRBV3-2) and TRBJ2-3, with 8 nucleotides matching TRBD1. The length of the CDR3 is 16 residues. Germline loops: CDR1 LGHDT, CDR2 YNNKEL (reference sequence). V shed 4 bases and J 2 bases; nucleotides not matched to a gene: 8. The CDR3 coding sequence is TGTGCCAGCAGCCTTAGGACAGGGCCCTTCACAGATACGCAGTATTTT. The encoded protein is CASSLRTGPFTDTQYF.

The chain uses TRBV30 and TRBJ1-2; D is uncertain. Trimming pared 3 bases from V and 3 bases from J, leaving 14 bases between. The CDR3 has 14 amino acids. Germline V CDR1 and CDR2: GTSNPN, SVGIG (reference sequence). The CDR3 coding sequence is TGTGCCTGGAGCTCGGCCCCCGGGTACTATGGCTACACCTTC. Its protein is CAWSSAPGYYGYTF.

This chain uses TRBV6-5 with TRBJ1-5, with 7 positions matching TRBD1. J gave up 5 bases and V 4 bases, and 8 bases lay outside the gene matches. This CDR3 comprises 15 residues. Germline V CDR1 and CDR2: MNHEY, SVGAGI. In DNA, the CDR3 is TGTGCCAGCAGTTCTCTCAACAGGGGAGATCAGCCCCAGCATTTT. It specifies CASSSLNRGDQPQHF.